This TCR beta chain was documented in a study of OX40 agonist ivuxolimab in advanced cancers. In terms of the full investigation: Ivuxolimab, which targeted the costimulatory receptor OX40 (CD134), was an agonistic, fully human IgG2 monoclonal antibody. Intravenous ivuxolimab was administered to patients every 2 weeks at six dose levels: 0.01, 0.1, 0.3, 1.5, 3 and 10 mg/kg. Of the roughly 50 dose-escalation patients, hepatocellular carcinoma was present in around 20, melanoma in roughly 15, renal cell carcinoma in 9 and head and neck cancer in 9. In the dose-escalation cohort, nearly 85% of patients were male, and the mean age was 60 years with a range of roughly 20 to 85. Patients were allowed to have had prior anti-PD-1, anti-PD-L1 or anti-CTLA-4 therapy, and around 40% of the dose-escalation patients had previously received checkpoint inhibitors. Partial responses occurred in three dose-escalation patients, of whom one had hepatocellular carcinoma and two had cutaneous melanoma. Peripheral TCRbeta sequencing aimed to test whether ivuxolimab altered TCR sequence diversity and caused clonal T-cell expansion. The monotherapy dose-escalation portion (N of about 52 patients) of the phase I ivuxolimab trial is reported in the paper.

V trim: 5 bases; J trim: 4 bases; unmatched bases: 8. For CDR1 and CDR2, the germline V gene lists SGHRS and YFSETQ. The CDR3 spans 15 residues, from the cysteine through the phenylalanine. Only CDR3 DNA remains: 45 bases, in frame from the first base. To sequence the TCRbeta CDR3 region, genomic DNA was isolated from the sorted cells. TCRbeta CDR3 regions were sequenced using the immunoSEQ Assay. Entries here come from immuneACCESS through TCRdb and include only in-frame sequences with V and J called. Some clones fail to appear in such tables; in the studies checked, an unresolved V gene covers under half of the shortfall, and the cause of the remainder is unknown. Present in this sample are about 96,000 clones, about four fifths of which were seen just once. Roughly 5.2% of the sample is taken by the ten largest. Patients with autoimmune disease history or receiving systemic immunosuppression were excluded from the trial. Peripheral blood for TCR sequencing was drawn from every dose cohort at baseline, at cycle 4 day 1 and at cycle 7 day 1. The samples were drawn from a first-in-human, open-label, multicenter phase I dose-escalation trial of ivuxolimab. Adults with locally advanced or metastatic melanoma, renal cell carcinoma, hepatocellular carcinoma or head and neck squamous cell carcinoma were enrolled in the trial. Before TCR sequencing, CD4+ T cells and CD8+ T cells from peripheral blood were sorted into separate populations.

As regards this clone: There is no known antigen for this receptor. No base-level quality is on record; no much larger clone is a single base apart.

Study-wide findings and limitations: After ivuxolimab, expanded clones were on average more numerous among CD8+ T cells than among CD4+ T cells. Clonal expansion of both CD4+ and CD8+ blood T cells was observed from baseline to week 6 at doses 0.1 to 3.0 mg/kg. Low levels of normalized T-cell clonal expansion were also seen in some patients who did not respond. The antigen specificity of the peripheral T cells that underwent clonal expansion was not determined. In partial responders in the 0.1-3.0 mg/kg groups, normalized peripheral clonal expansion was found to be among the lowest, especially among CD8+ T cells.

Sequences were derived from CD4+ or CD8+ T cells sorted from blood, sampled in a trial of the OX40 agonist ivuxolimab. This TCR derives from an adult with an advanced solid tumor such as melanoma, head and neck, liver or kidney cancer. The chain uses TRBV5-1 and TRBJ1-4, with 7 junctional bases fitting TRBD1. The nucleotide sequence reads TGCGCCAGCAGGTTAAATACAGGGGTTAATGAAAAACTGTTTTTT. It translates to CASRLNTGVNEKLFF.